The present TCR beta chain was sequenced within a study of CD8+CD57+ T cells in acquired aplastic anemia (dated by TCRdb to the late 2010s). Study-level background: Extracted DNA from sorted CD4+ and CD8+ cells averaged 3.2 ug, ranging from roughly 0.17 to 30 ug. A CD8+CD57+ expansion meant a frequency higher than the mean frequency seen in healthy subjects.

The patients picked for sequencing were ones in whom flow cytometry had shown an expansion of CD8+CD57+ cells. Every patient had severe acquired aplastic anemia, diagnosed using the International Study of Aplastic Anemia and Agranulocytosis and Camitta criteria. No therapy had been received by the patients at the time of blood sampling. TCR repertoires of sorted CD4+ and CD8+ blood T cells from severe aplastic anemia patients and healthy subjects were deep-sequenced in the study. In the USA, patient enrollment took place under clinicaltrials.gov protocols 00001620, 01623167, 00001397, 00071045, 00081523 and 00961064. Ficoll-Paque density gradient centrifugation was used to isolate peripheral blood mononuclear cells. CD4+ and CD8+ T cells were sorted by FACS or magnetic beads before DNA extraction. Study-wide conclusions, independent of this receptor: Around 27 CD8+ CDR3 sequences were found in both patients and controls but appeared to be highly expressed in patients and within the immunodominant clones of the patients. Patients and healthy controls showed no significant difference in CD8+ Simpson's diversity (P=0.060).

In this sample, this clonotype turned up many times. No antigen is known for it. No base-level quality is on record; no much larger clone is a single base apart. Measured from the cysteine to the phenylalanine, the CDR3 is 18 residues long. Only the CDR3 region is kept as DNA, spanning 54 bases read in frame from base 1. For this chain, trimming is 6 bases at the V end and 2 bases at the J end, and the number of junction bases without a gene match is 11. Reading the germline V gene (reference sequence) gives CDR1 WNHNN and CDR2 SYGVQD. Genomic DNA was used as template for profiling of TCR beta VDJ combinations and CDR3 sequences. TCR repertoire sequencing was run on an Illumina HiSeq 2000. The authors processed their data as follows. TRBV/TRBJ rearrangement plots, CDR3 size and DJ length profiles, and Simpson's diversity index were used to assess repertoires. The immunodominant clone was defined as the most abundant DNA sequence in deep sequencing data. CDR3 amino acid sequences were screened for sharing across subjects and compared with published repertoires and the VDJdb database. TCRdb took the public reads, trimmed them with fastp at Q25, ran MiXCR for clone calling and kept in-frame beta chains. Rows are unified per CDR3 protein, each entry keeping the most common DNA and genes. These V and J calls derive from TCRdb rather than the authors' analysis. The sample table records just over 450,000 distinct CDR3 sequences; under 40% of these occur just once. Around 0.82% of the sample is held by the ten biggest clonotypes.

This sequence uses TRBV10-1 and TRBJ2-5; 14 of the junction bases match TRBD2. The sample was sorted CD4+, CD8+, or CD8+CD57+ T cells (not recorded which) from PBMCs. The TCR sequence derives from a human donor with aplastic anemia. The CDR3 corresponds to CASRATSGRDGGQETQYF. The DNA sequence follows: TGCGCCAGCAGGGCGACTAGCGGGAGGGACGGGGGACAAGAGACCCAGTACTTC.